Listed below are T cell receptor beta chains from one sample, sequenced in a study of T cells in localized non-small cell lung cancer. The data were produced by immunoSEQ multiplex PCR, yet TCRdb's version contains in-frame clones alone and is incomplete. The data show around 41,000 clones, with around nine tenths seen just once and roughly 2.6% held by the top ten. The sequencing here drew on peripheral blood, taken before any cancer treatment. These receptors all stem from an older female donor with stage I squamous cell lung carcinoma. Each CDR3 is given with its conserved first and last residue. Each record gives: J gene, D gene, CDR3 length, clone size, V gene, CDR3 DNA, CDR3 protein. D genes are given only for firm matches. The size entry is marked missing in some rows and otherwise reads once, few, many or a size class.

>TRBJ2-7|NA|15|NA|TRBV21-1
TGTGCCAGCAGCAACCCTACCGGGACACCCTACGAGCAGTACTTC
CASSNPTGTPYEQYF
>TRBJ1-6|TRBD1|14|NA|TRBV6-5
TGTGCCAGCAGCCAGGACAGGACGAATTCACCCCTCCACTTT
CASSQDRTNSPLHF
>TRBJ1-3|TRBD1|16|NA|TRBV5-1
TGCGCCAGCAGCCCTGGGACAGCCAAAGGTGGAAACACCATATATTTT
CASSPGTAKGGNTIYF
>TRBJ1-2|NA|15|NA|TRBV5-6
TGTGCCAGCAGCTTGGTCGCTGGTGACAGCTATGGCTACACCTTC
CASSLVAGDSYGYTF
>TRBJ2-7|TRBD2|16|NA|TRBV18
TGTGCCAGCTCACCCCCGGGACTAGCGGGCGGTTACGAGCAGTACTTC
CASSPPGLAGGYEQYF
>TRBJ2-1|NA|14|NA|TRBV7-9
TGTGCCAGCAGCTTACGACCCCCGTACAATGAGCAGTTCTTC
CASSLRPPYNEQFF
>TRBJ2-7|TRBD1|16|NA|TRBV9
TGTGCCAGCAGCGCTAACCAGGGGGCCGTGACTGGGGAGCAGTACTTC
CASSANQGAVTGEQYF
>TRBJ2-7|TRBD1|13|NA|TRBV7-3
TGTGCCAGCAGCCCTACAGGGGCCTACGAGCAGTACTTC
CASSPTGAYEQYF
>TRBJ2-2|NA|15|NA|TRBV9
TGTGCCAGCAGCCCCGGACTGCAGAACACCGGGGAGCTGTTTTTT
CASSPGLQNTGELFF
>TRBJ2-7|TRBD2|18|few|TRBV5-1
TGCGCCAGCAGCTTGTCTTCTAGCGGGAGGGCCTACGGAAACGAGCAGTACTTC
CASSLSSSGRAYGNEQYF
>TRBJ2-1|NA|12|NA|TRBV5-1
TGCGCCAGCAGCCGAGATGTCAATGAGCAGTTCTTC
CASSRDVNEQFF
>TRBJ2-3|TRBD2|14|NA|TRBV6-4
TGTGCCAGCAAAACTAGCGGGAGAGGGGATACGCAGTATTTT
CASKTSGRGDTQYF
>TRBJ2-2|TRBD2|17|once|TRBV7-9
TGTGCCAGCAGCTTAGACTCGAGCGGGAGGAACACCGGGGAGCTGTTTTTT
CASSLDSSGRNTGELFF
>TRBJ2-1|TRBD2|13|NA|TRBV10-1
TGCGCCAGCAGTGGTGGACTAGATGCTGAGCAGTTCTTC
CASSGGLDAEQFF
>TRBJ1-5|TRBD1|16|NA|TRBV30
TGTGCCTGGAGTTTCCCGGGACAGGGGGCGGCTCAGCCCCAGCATTTT
CAWSFPGQGAAQPQHF
>TRBJ1-4|NA|15|NA|TRBV6-5
TGTGCCAGCAGTCCCCCGGGAAAGGCTAATGAAAAACTGTTTTTT
CASSPPGKANEKLFF
>TRBJ2-7|NA|12|NA|TRBV10-1
TGCGCCAGCAGTGACGGGAACTACGAGCAGTACTTC
CASSDGNYEQYF
>TRBJ1-2|NA|17|NA|TRBV27
TGTGCCAGCAGTTTATCTTCGTGGGGGACCCCGATGGGTGGCTACACCTTC
CASSLSSWGTPMGGYTF
>TRBJ2-7|NA|15|NA|TRBV6-5
TGTGCCAGCAGTTATGGGTCTGGGCAGCCCTACGAGCAGTACTTC
CASSYGSGQPYEQYF
>TRBJ1-3|TRBD1|15|NA|TRBV5-1
TGCGCCAGCAGCGCTTCAGGGGGCACTGGAAACACCATATATTTT
CASSASGGTGNTIYF
>TRBJ2-1|NA|15|NA|TRBV4-3
TGCGCCAGCAGCCAAGATGGCCGGGGGTACAATGAGCAGTTCTTC
CASSQDGRGYNEQFF
>TRBJ1-2|NA|14|NA|TRBV4-3
TGCGCCAGCAGCCAAGATTGGGCCGTAGATGGCTACACCTTC
CASSQDWAVDGYTF
>TRBJ2-5|TRBD2|17|NA|TRBV19
TGTGCCAGCGTCGGCAGGGGACTAGCGGGAGGGCGGGAGACCCAGTACTTC
CASVGRGLAGGRETQYF
>TRBJ2-2|NA|15|NA|TRBV4-3
TGCGCCAGCAGCCGGGACCATAGACTTCCGGGGGAGCTGTTTTTT
CASSRDHRLPGELFF
>TRBJ2-5|TRBD1|14|NA|TRBV5-1
TGCGCCAGCAGCACAAAGACAGGGGGAGAGACCCAGTACTTC
CASSTKTGGETQYF
>TRBJ2-7|TRBD2|15|NA|TRBV12-5
TGTGCTAGTGCCCGAGCGGGAGGGCAGGCTTACGAGCAGTACTTC
CASARAGGQAYEQYF
>TRBJ1-2|TRBD1|17|NA|TRBV9
TGTGCCAGCAGCGTTAGGGCAGGGGGTGGGGAAAACTATGGCTACACCTTC
CASSVRAGGGENYGYTF
>TRBJ2-1|TRBD2|15|once|TRBV9
TGCGCCAGCAGTTACACTAGCGGCTCCTACAATGAGCAGTTCTTC
CASSYTSGSYNEQFF
>TRBJ2-3|TRBD2|16|NA|TRBV5-1
TGCGCCAGCAGCTTACTAGCGGGAGGAGGCACAGATACGCAGTATTTT
CASSLLAGGGTDTQYF
>TRBJ1-3|TRBD1|18|NA|TRBV27
TGTGCCAGCAGTTTTTATGGGGGGACAGGGGGCGGAGGAAACACCATATATTTT
CASSFYGGTGGGGNTIYF
>TRBJ2-2|NA|14|NA|TRBV6-1
TGTGCCAGCAGACCCGGGGCTCAGGTCGGGGAGCTGTTTTTT
CASRPGAQVGELFF
>TRBJ2-7|TRBD1|13|NA|TRBV5-6
TGTGCCAGCAGGCTTTACAGGGGGCGCGAGCAGTACTTC
CASRLYRGREQYF
>TRBJ2-1|NA|15|NA|TRBV15
TGTGCCACCAGCAGAGATGGGGGGAGCTACAATGAGCAGTTCTTC
CATSRDGGSYNEQFF
>TRBJ1-1|NA|14|NA|TRBV19
TGTGCCAGTGCCCGGGGGGATTCGGACACTGAAGCTTTCTTT
CASARGDSDTEAFF
>TRBJ2-1|TRBD2|16|NA|TRBV11-2
TGTGCCAGCAGAGATCCACTAGCGGGTCCTTACAATGAGCAGTTCTTC
CASRDPLAGPYNEQFF
>TRBJ2-3|NA|15|once|TRBV11-2
TGTGCCAGCAGCTTATGGGGGAGGAGCACAGATACGCAGTATTTT
CASSLWGRSTDTQYF
>TRBJ2-1|TRBD2|19|NA|TRBV29-1
TGCAGCGTTGAAGAGACAGGGACTAGCGGGGTCTTGAGAGTAAGGAAGCAGTTCTTC
CSVEETGTSGVLRVRKQFF
>TRBJ1-2|TRBD1|16|NA|TRBV4-1
TGCGCCAGCAGCCAAGATCAGGCAGGGGGCGTCTATGGCTACACCTTC
CASSQDQAGGVYGYTF
>TRBJ2-7|TRBD1|15|NA|TRBV7-2
TGTGCCAGCAGCCCAGGCGGGACAGGGCCCAACGAGCAGTACTTC
CASSPGGTGPNEQYF
>TRBJ1-5|NA|15|NA|TRBV7-3
TGTGCCAGCCACGATCGACAGGCGTGGAGACAGCCCCAGCATTTT
CASHDRQAWRQPQHF